The clone carrying this TCR beta chain was detected once. Its antigen remains unidentified. The data are from a study of cytomegalovirus exposure and HLA in healthy donors. Overall study results and limits: The study put some 160 TCR beta chains on its list as cytomegalovirus-associated.

The CDR3 is made up of 14 amino acids. CDR1 is MNHNS and CDR2 is SASEGT in the germline V gene. Deletions cut 8 bases from V and 8 bases from J, with 18 bases between. TCRdb keeps only in-frame clones here, not all; method: immunoSEQ multiplex PCR. The table shows tens of thousands of clones, with approximately 91% occurring only once. Sequenced input: PBMCs. This clonotype originated in a man aged 25-45 years in good health and CMV-seronegative. The chain combines TRBV6-1 with TRBJ1-4, with D possibly TRBD1 on 6 matching bases. CDR3 DNA sequence: TGTGCCAGCTCGGACAGCCTGGCATGGGAAAAACTGTTTTTT. Amino acid sequence: CASSDSLAWEKLFF.